Listed here are 30 T cell receptor beta chains from one sample, sequenced in a study of Ad26.COV2.S vaccination and SARS-CoV-2 variants. Data came from immunoSEQ multiplex PCR; TCRdb stores just in-frame clones and leaves some out. The sample records about 680,000 clones, approximately 88% being singletons. The treatment denotes: around 19 received Ad26.COV2.S at low or high dose, single or two shots; roughly 5 received placebo; per-sample allocation not given. The study sampled participants on day 63 after the first vaccine or placebo injection. The specimen comprised peripheral blood, sampled in a trial of Ad26.COV2.S vaccine versus placebo. The origin of the receptors is a person aged 18-65 years who received the Ad26.COV2.S COVID-19 vaccine or a placebo.

The rearrangement joins TRBV9 to TRBJ1-2; possibly TRBD1 for D (5 bases). From germline, CDR1 is SGDLS and CDR2 YYNGEE. V dropped 4 bases and J dropped 8 bases, with 18 bases sitting between them. The CDR3 has 14 residues. CDR3 in amino acids: CASSSAGPSKGYTF. DNA of the CDR3: TGTGCCAGCAGCTCAGCGGGGCCGAGCAAAGGCTACACCTTC. The full variable domain, completed using reference TRBV9 and TRBJ1-2, is DSGVTQTPKHLITATGQRVTLRCSPRSGDLSVYWYQQSLDQGLQFLIQYYNGEERAKGNILERFSAQQFPDLHSELNLSSLELGDSALYFCASSSAGPSKGYTFGSGTRLTVV.

V and J are TRBV6-2 or TRBV6-3 and TRBJ2-3, with 11 bases fitting TRBD2. V lost 2 bases and J lost 0; bases outside the gene matches: 10. Germline CDR1 is MNHEY and CDR2 is SVGEGT. CDR3 length equals 19 residues. DNA for the CDR3: TGTGCCAGCAGTTACCCGACTAGCGGGGAGAGATCTAGCACAGATACGCAGTATTTT. The encoded protein is CASSYPTSGERSSTDTQYF.

The chain's CDR3 is CASRRSGGSGVQETQYF. The DNA for the CDR3 is TGTGCCAGCAGACGTTCAGGGGGTAGCGGGGTGCAAGAGACCCAGTACTTC. The chain carries TRBV27 and TRBJ2-5, with a weak D call TRBD2 (8 bases). Between the trimmed V and J ends, which lost 6 bases and 2 bases, there was a span of 22 bases. The germline CDR1 and CDR2 sequences are MNHEY and SMNVEV (reference sequence). This CDR3 is built from 17 residues.

The V call is TRBV30, the J call TRBJ1-6; unclear D gene. The CDR3 has 13 residues. CDR1 and CDR2 from the germline V gene are GTSNPN and SVGIG (reference sequence). Trimming removed 5 bases from V and 9 bases from J, with 14 bases in between. The CDR3 spells CAWVGQSGSPLHF. Written as DNA, the CDR3 is TGTGCCTGGGTCGGGCAGTCCGGTTCACCCCTCCACTTT.

The chain employs TRBV6-5 and TRBJ1-3; D is undetermined. Trimming took 7 bases from V and 4 from J, leaving 14 bases between them. CDR3 length: 14 residues. Germline V gives CDR1 MNHEY, CDR2 SVGAGI. The CDR3 sequence: CASKEWANGNTIYF. The DNA for the CDR3 is TGTGCCAGCAAGGAGTGGGCGAACGGAAACACCATATATTTT.

The chain recombines TRBV7-8 with TRBJ2-1, with a possible D match to TRBD2 (6 bases). CDR1 is SGHVS and CDR2 is FQNEAQ in the germline V gene. The ends were cut back, 2 bases at V and 0 bases at J, with 11 bases in the middle. CDR3 length: 16 residues. CDR3 amino acids: CASSLRRTNSYNEQFF. The CDR3 nucleotides read TGTGCCAGCAGCTTACGGCGGACTAACTCCTACAATGAGCAGTTCTTC.

The chain is built from TRBV19 and TRBJ1-4; tentatively, D is TRBD1 (5 bases). Germline V gene sequence: CDR1 LNHDA, CDR2 SQIVND (reference sequence). CDR3 length: 15 residues. The ends were cut back, 3 bases at V and 7 bases at J, with 15 bases in the middle. CDR3 nucleotides: TGTGCCAGTAGTATCCTTTGGCAGGGTGGTGAAAAACTGTTTTTT. Amino acids: CASSILWQGGEKLFF.

The gene calls are TRBV7-9 and TRBJ1-2; the D gene is possibly TRBD1 (6 bases). This CDR3 spans 16 amino acids. From germline, CDR1 is SEHNR and CDR2 FQNEAQ (reference sequence). V lost 2 bases and J 2 bases, leaving 15 bases between the germline ends. The CDR3 reads CASSLYSRDTNYGYTF. The CDR3 nucleotides read TGTGCCAGCAGCTTATATAGCAGGGACACCAACTATGGCTACACCTTC.

On this clone: Mismatch with germline at one junction end may stem from a read error. The rearrangement links TRBV9 to TRBJ1-1; 9 nucleotides match TRBD1. Looked up from germline, CDR1 is SGDLS and CDR2 is YYNGEE. The CDR3 totals 16 residues. CDR3 sequence: CASRVPGQGGDTEAFF. The DNA for the CDR3 is TGTGCCAGCCGCGTCCCGGGACAGGGAGGGGACACTGAAGCTTTCTTT.

This clone showed up just once. The chain employs TRBV5-1 and TRBJ1-1; D is undetermined. The V and J ends lost 4 bases and 4 bases respectively, with 20 bases between them. Germline V gene sequence: CDR1 SGHRS, CDR2 YFSETQ. This CDR3 is built from 16 residues. DNA for the CDR3: TGCGCCAGCAGCATTGAGCGGGTCATTGTGGGCACTGAAGCTTTCTTT. Translation gives CASSIERVIVGTEAFF. The full variable domain, rest sourced from reference TRBV5-1 and TRBJ1-1, is KAGVTQTPRYLIKTRGQQVTLSCSPISGHRSVSWYQQTPGQGLQFLFEYFSETQRNKGNFPGRFSGRQFSNSRSEMNVSTLELGDSALYLCASSIERVIVGTEAFFGQGTRLTVV.

This clone was seen a handful of times. The V and J genes are TRBV2 and TRBJ2-1; D unresolved. The V gene's germline CDR1 is SNHLY and CDR2 FYNNEI. Trimming left V 6 bases short and J 0 bases short, with 6 bases between. This CDR3 contains 13 residues. The CDR3, as DNA: TGTGCCAGCAGGGAGAGCTCCTACAATGAGCAGTTCTTC. Translating it yields CASRESSYNEQFF.

This sequence joins TRBV29-1 and TRBJ2-3; D unresolved. Germline-derived CDR1 and CDR2 are SQVTM and ANQGSEA. The V end was cut by 3 bases, the J end by 1 base, with 5 bases between. This CDR3 is built from 12 residues. For the CDR3, the DNA is TGCAGCGTTGATGGGGGCACAGATACGCAGTATTTT. Amino acid sequence: CSVDGGTDTQYF.

The V and J genes are TRBV9 and TRBJ2-3; 9 nucleotides line up with TRBD2. This CDR3 is 15 amino acids long. Per the germline V gene, CDR1 is SGDLS and CDR2 is YYNGEE. J gave up 7 bases and V 7 bases, and 13 bases lay outside the gene matches. CDR3 coding DNA: TGTGCCAGCGGCCCTCCCGGGACTAGCCTGAATACGCAGTATTTT. This gives the protein CASGPPGTSLNTQYF.

This rearrangement joins TRBV6-5 to TRBJ2-1; TRBD2 aligns across 8 bases. V lost 2 bases to trimming and J lost 9 bases; unmatched junction nucleotides: 9. The length of the CDR3 is 15 residues. Germline V gene lookup returns CDR1 MNHEY and CDR2 SVGAGI. The CDR3 reads CASSYRGGYKAEQFF. In DNA, the CDR3 is TGTGCCAGCAGTTACCGCGGGGGGTATAAAGCTGAGCAGTTCTTC.

This chain connects TRBV19 to TRBJ1-2; D is unresolved. The length of the CDR3 is 14 residues. From germline, CDR1 is LNHDA and CDR2 SQIVND (reference sequence). The germline V and J ends were trimmed by 7 bases and 4 bases, with 16 bases remaining between them. CDR3 in amino acids: CASTQARTFYGYTF. DNA for the CDR3: TGTGCCAGTACCCAGGCGCGGACCTTCTATGGCTACACCTTC.

For this clone: The sample carries other DNA sequences with the same CDR3. This chain uses TRBV10-3 with TRBJ1-5; D call uncertain. The V gene's germline CDR1 is ENHRY and CDR2 SYGVKD. The CDR3 has 12 amino acids. Trimming left V 3 bases short and J 6 bases short, with 6 bases between. CDR3 nucleotides: TGTGCCATCAGTGAAGGTGTTCAGCCCCAGCATTTT. Its protein is CAISEGVQPQHF.

A single count supports this clone. Other DNA sequences in this sample translate to the same CDR3. The J gene is TRBJ1-3, the V gene TRBV9; a weak D match, TRBD1 (5 bases). The V and J ends lost 0 bases and 3 bases respectively, with 7 bases between them. This CDR3 comprises 14 residues. Germline assignment: CDR1 SGDLS and CDR2 YYNGEE. The CDR3 loop reads CASSVEGYGNTIYF. In DNA form, the CDR3 reads TGTGCCAGCAGCGTAGAGGGGTATGGAAACACCATATATTTT.

The CDR3 sequence is CASSQDYGRVYGYTF. The CDR3 nucleotides are TGTGCCAGCAGCCAAGATTATGGGCGTGTCTATGGCTACACCTTC. The genes are TRBV14 and TRBJ1-2; D gene uncertain. Trimming took 0 bases from V and 4 from J, leaving 12 bases between them. The CDR3 is 15 amino acids. Germline assignment: CDR1 SGHDN and CDR2 FVKESK.

The chain combines TRBV16 with TRBJ1-2; no reliable D call. The V end lost 4 bases, the J end lost 5 bases, and 14 bases lay between the germline ends. CDR1 KGHSY and CDR2 FQNENV come from the germline V gene. The CDR3 length is 14 residues. The CDR3 region has the DNA TGTGCCAGCAGCCGTTTTAGGTCGGATTATGGCTACACCTTC. Translation: CASSRFRSDYGYTF.

The table lists this clone with a count of one. The rearrangement links TRBV6-5 to TRBJ1-6, with D tentatively TRBD1 (5 bases). Germline V gene data show CDR1 as MNHEY and CDR2 as SVGAGI. This CDR3 contains 15 residues. V lost 5 bases to trimming and J lost 6 bases, with 14 bases between them. CDR3 DNA sequence: TGTGCCAGCAGTACAGTGGGACTACCTAATTCACCCCTCCACTTT. Amino acid sequence: CASSTVGLPNSPLHF.

The V call is TRBV30, the J call TRBJ2-1; TRBD2 agrees at 13 bases. The V and J ends lost 8 bases and 9 bases, in that order; junction bases with no gene match: 13. Germline V gene data show CDR1 as GTSNPN and CDR2 as SVGIG (reference sequence). This CDR3 is 15 amino acids long. CDR3 sequence (DNA): TGTGCCAGCAGATCCGGGACTAGCGGGATTGGTGAGCAGTTCTTC. It yields the protein CASRSGTSGIGEQFF.

On this clone: The same CDR3 can be traced to other DNA sequences in this sample. The chain employs TRBV18 and TRBJ1-3, with 8 nucleotides matching TRBD1. Germline CDR1 and CDR2: KGHSH and LQKENI. This CDR3 has 15 amino acids. The junction had 3 bases not matched to a gene; V was cut back by 3 bases and J by 2 bases. The CDR3 loop is CASSPLDRAGNTIYF. The CDR3, as DNA: TGTGCCAGCTCACCGTTGGACAGGGCTGGAAACACCATATATTTT.

V is TRBV3-1 (or the pseudogene TRBV3-2) and J is TRBJ2-4; D possibly uses TRBD1 or TRBD2 (5 bases each). The germline gives CDR1 LGHDT, CDR2 YNNKEL (reference sequence). This CDR3 has 16 amino acids. Trimming pared 4 bases from V and 6 bases from J, leaving 19 bases between. The CDR3 nucleotides are TGTGCCAGCAGCCCTACGGGGACCCCCTCGAGAAACATTCAGTACTTC. This codes for CASSPTGTPSRNIQYF.

The chain employs TRBV30 and TRBJ1-4, with no clear D. CDR3 length: 12 residues. Looked up from germline, CDR1 is GTSNPN and CDR2 is SVGIG (reference sequence). V lost 0 bases and J lost 11, with 10 bases in between. The CDR3 sequence: CAWSVRLNKLFF. The CDR3 nucleotides are TGTGCCTGGAGTGTAAGGTTGAACAAACTGTTTTTT.

The chain uses TRBV5-6 and TRBJ2-3, with TRBD1 identical over 9 bases. This CDR3 is 17 amino acids long. CDR1 is SGHDT, CDR2 YYEEEE, per germline. The J segment lost 5 bases and the V segment lost 0 bases, leaving 10 bases of the junction unmatched. As DNA, the CDR3 is TGTGCCAGCAGCTTGGCCGGGACAGGGCCCTCCGGAGATACGCAGTATTTT. This translates into CASSLAGTGPSGDTQYF.

This clone was recorded only once. The chain uses TRBV9 and TRBJ2-7; a weak D match, TRBD2 (5 bases). V gave up 0 bases and J gave up 6 bases, with 10 bases separating them. This CDR3 comprises 13 residues. The germline CDR1 and CDR2 sequences are SGDLS and YYNGEE. The CDR3 is CASSVGGRGEQYF. CDR3 nucleotides: TGTGCCAGCAGCGTAGGCGGGCGAGGCGAGCAGTACTTC.

This chain connects TRBV6-6 to TRBJ2-3; 7 bases are a match to TRBD2. The CDR3 runs to 15 residues. From germline, CDR1 is MNHNY and CDR2 SVGAGI (reference sequence). V was pared by 2 bases and J by 4 bases, with 6 bases of the junction left unmatched. CDR3: CASSYGREWADTQYF. CDR3 sequence (DNA): TGTGCCAGCAGTTACGGGCGGGAGTGGGCAGATACGCAGTATTTT.

The V gene is TRBV7-6, the J gene TRBJ1-2; TRBD1 might be the D (5 bases). The V and J ends lost 1 base and 0 bases respectively, with 12 bases between them. The CDR3 is 16 amino acids. From germline, CDR1 is SGHVS and CDR2 FNYEAQ. The CDR3 here is CASSLGPQGSNYGYTF. CDR3 sequence (DNA): TGTGCCAGCAGCTTAGGACCTCAGGGTTCTAACTATGGCTACACCTTC.

The V and J genes are TRBV3-1 (or the pseudogene TRBV3-2) and TRBJ2-7; unclear D gene. In germline, CDR1 is LGHDT, CDR2 YNNKEL (reference sequence). CDR3 length equals 15 residues. Trimming left V 0 bases short and J 0 bases short, with 9 bases between. CDR3 sequence reads: CASSQDSVPSYEQYF. In nucleotides, the CDR3 is TGTGCCAGCAGCCAAGATTCTGTCCCCTCCTACGAGCAGTACTTC.

V is TRBV5-4 and J is TRBJ1-2; 7 nucleotides align to TRBD1. V shed 3 bases and J 0 bases; nucleotides not matched to a gene: 5. CDR3 size: 15 residues. Per the germline V gene, CDR1 is SGHNT and CDR2 is YYREEE (reference sequence). As DNA, the CDR3 is TGTGCCAGCAGCTCGGGGACAGCTACTAACTATGGCTACACCTTC. It is translated as CASSSGTATNYGYTF.